The source of this T cell receptor beta chain is a study of T cell responses to AZD1222 COVID-19 vaccine. Turning to the study itself: Second-dose intervals near 4 or 12 weeks were combined. Study-wide results and caveats: Baseline seropositivity occurred in only 5 to 7 AZD1222 recipients.

Profiling relied on immunoSEQ multiplex PCR, and the TCRdb table lists in-frame clones only, not all of them. The sample shows approximately 160,000 clones, around 91% of them seen only once. With respect to this clone: Its antigen remains unidentified.

This clonotype was obtained from an adult in good health. The specimen comprised peripheral blood, sampled on day 0 of AZD1222 vaccination.

Written as DNA, the CDR3 is TGTGCCAGCAGCCGGTTGGGGGTAGGGTTGAACACTGAAGCTTTCTTT. Translation gives CASSRLGVGLNTEAFF. The V call is TRBV7-9, the J call TRBJ1-1; possibly TRBD1 for D (5 bases). The CDR3 sequence is 16 residues long. Germline V gene lookup returns CDR1 SEHNR and CDR2 FQNEAQ (reference sequence). V gave up 5 bases and J gave up 0 bases, with 16 bases separating them.